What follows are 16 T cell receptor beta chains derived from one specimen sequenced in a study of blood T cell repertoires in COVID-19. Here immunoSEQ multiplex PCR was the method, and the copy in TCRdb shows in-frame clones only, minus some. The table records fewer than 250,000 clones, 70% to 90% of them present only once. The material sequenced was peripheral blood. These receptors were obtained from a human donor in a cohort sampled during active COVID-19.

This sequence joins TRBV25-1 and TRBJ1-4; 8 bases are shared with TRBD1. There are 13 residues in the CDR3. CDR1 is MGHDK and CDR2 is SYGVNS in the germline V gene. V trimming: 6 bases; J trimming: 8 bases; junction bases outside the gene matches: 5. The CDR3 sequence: CASSPGQVEKLFF. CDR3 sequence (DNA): TGTGCCAGCAGCCCGGGACAGGTAGAAAAACTGTTTTTT.

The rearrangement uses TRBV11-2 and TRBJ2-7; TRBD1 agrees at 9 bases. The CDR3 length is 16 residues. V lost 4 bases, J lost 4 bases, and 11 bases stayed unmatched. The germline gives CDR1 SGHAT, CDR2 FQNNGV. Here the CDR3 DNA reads TGTGCCAGCAGCTCCCCTACCGGGACAGGGTCATACGAGCAGTACTTC. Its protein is CASSSPTGTGSYEQYF.

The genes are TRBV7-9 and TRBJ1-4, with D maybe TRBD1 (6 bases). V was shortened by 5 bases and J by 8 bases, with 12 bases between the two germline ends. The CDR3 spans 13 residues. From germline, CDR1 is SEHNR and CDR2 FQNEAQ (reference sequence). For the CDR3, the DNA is TGTGCCAGCAGCGCCAGACAGGAGGAAAAACTGTTTTTT. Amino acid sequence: CASSARQEEKLFF.

The CDR3 reads CASSQEGQGGSYEQYF. In DNA form, the CDR3 reads TGTGCCAGCAGCCAAGAGGGACAGGGAGGTTCCTACGAGCAGTACTTC. The chain is built from TRBV4-2 and TRBJ2-7; 9 bases fit TRBD1. CDR3 length: 16 residues. With V trimmed by 0 bases and J by 1 base, 4 bases remained unmatched. Germline V gene sequence: CDR1 LGHNA, CDR2 YNFKEQ.

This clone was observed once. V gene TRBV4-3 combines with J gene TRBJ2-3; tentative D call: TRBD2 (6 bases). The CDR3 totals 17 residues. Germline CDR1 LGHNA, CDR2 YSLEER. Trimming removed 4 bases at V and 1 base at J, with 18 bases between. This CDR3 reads CASSLDPQGGGTDTQYF. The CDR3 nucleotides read TGCGCCAGCAGCCTCGATCCCCAGGGAGGAGGCACAGATACGCAGTATTTT.

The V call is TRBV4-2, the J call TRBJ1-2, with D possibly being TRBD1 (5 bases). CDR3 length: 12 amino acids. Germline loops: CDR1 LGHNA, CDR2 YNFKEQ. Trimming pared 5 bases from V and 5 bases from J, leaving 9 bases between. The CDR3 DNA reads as TGTGCCAGCAGCGCAGGGTTTTATGGCTACACCTTC. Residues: CASSAGFYGYTF.

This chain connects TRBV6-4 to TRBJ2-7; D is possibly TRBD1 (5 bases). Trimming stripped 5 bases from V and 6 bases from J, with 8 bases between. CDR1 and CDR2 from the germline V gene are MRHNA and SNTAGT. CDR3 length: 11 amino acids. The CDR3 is CASSPRAEQYF. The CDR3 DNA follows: TGTGCCAGCAGTCCCAGGGCCGAGCAGTACTTC.

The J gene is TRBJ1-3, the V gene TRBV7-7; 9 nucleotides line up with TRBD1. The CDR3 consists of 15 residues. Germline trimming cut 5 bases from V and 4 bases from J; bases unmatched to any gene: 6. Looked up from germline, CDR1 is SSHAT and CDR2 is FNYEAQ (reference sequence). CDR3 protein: CASSPQGAGGNTIYF. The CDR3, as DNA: TGTGCCAGCAGCCCACAGGGGGCAGGGGGAAACACCATATATTTT.

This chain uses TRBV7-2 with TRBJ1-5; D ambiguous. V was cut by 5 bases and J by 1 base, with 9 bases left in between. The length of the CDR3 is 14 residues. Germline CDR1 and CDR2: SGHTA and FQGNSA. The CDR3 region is CASSPQSSNQPQHF. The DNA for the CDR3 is TGTGCCAGCAGCCCACAGTCAAGCAATCAGCCCCAGCATTTT.

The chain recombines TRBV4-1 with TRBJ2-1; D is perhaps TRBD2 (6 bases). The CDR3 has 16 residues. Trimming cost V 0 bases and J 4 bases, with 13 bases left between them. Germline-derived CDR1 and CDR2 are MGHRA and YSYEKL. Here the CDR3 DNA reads TGCGCCAGCAGCCAAGATGAACGGGGGATATACAATGAGCAGTTCTTC. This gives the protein CASSQDERGIYNEQFF.

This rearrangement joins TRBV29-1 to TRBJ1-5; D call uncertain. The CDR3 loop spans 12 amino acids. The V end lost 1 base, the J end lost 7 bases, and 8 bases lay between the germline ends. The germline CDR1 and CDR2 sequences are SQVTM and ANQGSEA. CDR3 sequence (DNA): TGCAGCGTTGAAGCGGTTATCCAGCCCCAGCATTTT. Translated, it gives CSVEAVIQPQHF.

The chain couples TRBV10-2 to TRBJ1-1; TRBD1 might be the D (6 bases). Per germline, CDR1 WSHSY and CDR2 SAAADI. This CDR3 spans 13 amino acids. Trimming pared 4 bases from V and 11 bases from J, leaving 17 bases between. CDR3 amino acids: CASSGQDRRRAFF. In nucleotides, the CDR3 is TGCGCCAGCAGTGGCCAGGACAGAAGAAGGGCTTTCTTT.

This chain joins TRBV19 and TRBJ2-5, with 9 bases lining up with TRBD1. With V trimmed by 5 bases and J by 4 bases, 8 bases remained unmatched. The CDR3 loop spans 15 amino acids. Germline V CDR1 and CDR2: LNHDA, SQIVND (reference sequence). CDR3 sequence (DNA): TGTGCCAGTAGTTACTGGACAGGGGTAGGAGAGACCCAGTACTTC. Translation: CASSYWTGVGETQYF.

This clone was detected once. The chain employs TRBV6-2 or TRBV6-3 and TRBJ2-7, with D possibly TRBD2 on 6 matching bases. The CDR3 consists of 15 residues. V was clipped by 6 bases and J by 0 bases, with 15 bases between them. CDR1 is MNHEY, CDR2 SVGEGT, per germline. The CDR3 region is CASSPIGGSSYEQYF. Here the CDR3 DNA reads TGTGCCAGCAGCCCAATCGGGGGAAGCTCCTACGAGCAGTACTTC.

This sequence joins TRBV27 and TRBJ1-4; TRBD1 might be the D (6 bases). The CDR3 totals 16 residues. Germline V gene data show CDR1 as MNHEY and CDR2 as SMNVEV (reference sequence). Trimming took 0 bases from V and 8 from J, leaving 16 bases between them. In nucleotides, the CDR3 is TGTGCCAGCAGTTTATCCAGGCGGGGGGCGCGAGAAAAACTGTTTTTT. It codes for CASSLSRRGAREKLFF.

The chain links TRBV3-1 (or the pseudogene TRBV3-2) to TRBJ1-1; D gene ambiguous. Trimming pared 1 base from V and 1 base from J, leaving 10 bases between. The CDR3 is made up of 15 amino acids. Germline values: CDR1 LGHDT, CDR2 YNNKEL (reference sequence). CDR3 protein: CASSQVPTSNTEAFF. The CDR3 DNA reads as TGTGCCAGCAGCCAAGTCCCGACATCGAACACTGAAGCTTTCTTT.